The 24 T cell receptor beta chains below all came from one sample that was sequenced in a study of shared clonotypes between healthy human individuals. The assay was immunoSEQ multiplex PCR, and TCRdb's table has in-frame clones only and misses some. The sample yields 2 million to 2.5 million clones, 85% to 95% seen once. The material sequenced was naive CD4+ T cells from PBMCs. Subset reported: CD45RA+ positively selected. These receptors came from a man aged 18 to 30 in good health. Some clones in this sample may be carry-over from other donors' samples.

The chain combines TRBV15 with TRBJ2-7; the D is unclear. V lost 2 bases to trimming and J lost 6 bases, with 8 bases between them. Germline V gene data show CDR1 as LNHNV and CDR2 as YYDKDF (reference sequence). The CDR3 has 12 residues. CDR3 protein: CATSRNLGEQYF. In nucleotides, the CDR3 is TGTGCCACCAGCAGAAACTTGGGCGAGCAGTACTTC.

The rearrangement uses TRBV11-2 and TRBJ1-3; no definite D call. Trimming left V 5 bases short and J 1 base short, with 9 bases between. Germline assignment: CDR1 SGHAT and CDR2 FQNNGV. The CDR3 consists of 14 residues. The CDR3, as DNA: TGTGCCAGCAGCGAACAGAGATCTGGAAACACCATATATTTT. It codes for CASSEQRSGNTIYF.

The J gene is TRBJ2-2, the V gene TRBV27, with TRBD1 as a possible D gene (5 bases). V was cut by 0 bases and J by 6 bases, with 8 bases left in between. CDR3 size: 14 residues. CDR1 is MNHEY and CDR2 is SMNVEV in the germline V gene (reference sequence). In DNA form, the CDR3 reads TGTGCCAGCAGTTTATCGATAGGGGCCGGGGAGCTGTTTTTT. Its protein is CASSLSIGAGELFF.

The rearrangement links TRBV7-9 to TRBJ1-2, with TRBD1 matching 7 bases. Trimming at V came to 7 bases and at J to 5 bases, leaving 13 bases not matched to a gene. The V gene's germline CDR1 is SEHNR and CDR2 FQNEAQ (reference sequence). The CDR3 is 15 amino acids. The CDR3 nucleotides read TGTGCCAGCACCACGGGACAGTTCCATCTATATGGCTACACCTTC. Its translation: CASTTGQFHLYGYTF. Filled out from reference TRBV7-9 and TRBJ1-2, the complete variable domain reads DTGVSQNPRHKITKRGQNVTFRCDPISEHNRLYWYRQTLGQGPEFLTYFQNEAQLEKSRLLSDRFSAERPKGSFSTLEIQRTEQGDSAMYLCASTTGQFHLYGYTFGSGTRLTVV.

The CDR3 DNA follows: TGTGCCAGCAGCTTACCAGGGCGGCCTGGCTACACCTTC. It is translated as CASSLPGRPGYTF. V usage is TRBV5-6 and J usage is TRBJ1-2; tentatively, D is TRBD1 (5 bases). Germline CDR1 SGHDT, CDR2 YYEEEE. The CDR3 totals 13 residues. The V end lost 2 bases, the J end lost 7 bases, and 12 bases lay between the germline ends.

This clone has just a few counts. The chain combines TRBV30 with TRBJ1-1; D is unclear. V shed 1 base and J shed 0 bases, with 15 bases lying between them. This CDR3 is built from 16 residues. CDR1 is GTSNPN and CDR2 is SVGIG in the germline V gene (reference sequence). CDR3 in DNA: TGTGCCTGGAGTGCGGGTTTCGCTCCCATGAACACTGAAGCTTTCTTT. Translation: CAWSAGFAPMNTEAFF.

This chain uses TRBV4-1 with TRBJ2-5; D might be TRBD2 (6 bases). This CDR3 comprises 15 residues. V dropped 4 bases and J dropped 4 bases, with 16 bases sitting between them. The germline CDR1 and CDR2 sequences are MGHRA and YSYEKL. CDR3 sequence (DNA): TGCGCCAGCAGCCCGCTAGGGAGGTGGGTAGAGACCCAGTACTTC. It codes for CASSPLGRWVETQYF.

This chain links TRBV2 with TRBJ1-5, with unresolved D. The germline CDR1 and CDR2 sequences are SNHLY and FYNNEI. V was clipped by 3 bases and J by 0 bases, with 9 bases between them. The CDR3 runs to 15 residues. Written as DNA, the CDR3 is TGTGCCAGCAGTGAGGAGGTGAATAGCAATCAGCCCCAGCATTTT. Encoded protein: CASSEEVNSNQPQHF.

The chain links TRBV28 to TRBJ2-7; TRBD2 might be the D (5 bases). The CDR3 length is 14 residues. Germline V gene lookup returns CDR1 MDHEN and CDR2 SYDVKM. Trimming shortened V by 7 bases and J by 3 bases, and 16 bases separated the two germline ends. DNA of the CDR3: TGTGCCAGCAAGAAACTAGAGCCGATCTACGAGCAGTACTTC. This codes for CASKKLEPIYEQYF.

V usage is TRBV11-2 and J usage is TRBJ2-5, with D possibly TRBD2 on 6 matching bases. CDR3 length equals 16 residues. V dropped 5 bases and J dropped 5 bases, with 21 bases sitting between them. Germline-derived CDR1 and CDR2 are SGHAT and FQNNGV. In DNA form, the CDR3 reads TGTGCCAGCAGCCAAAAAGTCCGGCAGCGGGTGGAGACCCAGTACTTC. As protein: CASSQKVRQRVETQYF.

The chain links TRBV28 to TRBJ2-3, with 7 bases matching TRBD2. This CDR3 has 13 amino acids. Germline trimming cut 3 bases from V and 11 bases from J; bases unmatched to any gene: 8. Germline V gene data show CDR1 as MDHEN and CDR2 as SYDVKM. CDR3 DNA sequence: TGTGCCAGCAGTTTCCTAGCGGTCCGCGGGCAGTATTTT. Translation: CASSFLAVRGQYF.

This clone has only a few counts. The V gene is TRBV18, the J gene TRBJ1-2; TRBD1 agrees at 8 bases. Per the germline V gene, CDR1 is KGHSH and CDR2 is LQKENI. The J segment lost 14 bases and the V segment lost 3 bases, leaving 8 bases of the junction unmatched. The length of the CDR3 is 12 residues. The CDR3 DNA reads as TGTGCCAGCTCACCCCTTCAGGGGGCGAGAACCTTC. It encodes CASSPLQGARTF. Full variable domain (outside the CDR3, taken from reference TRBV18 and TRBJ1-2): NAGVMQNPRHLVRRRGQEARLRCSPMKGHSHVYWYRQLPEEGLKFMVYLQKENIIDESGMPKERFSAEFPKEGPSILRIQQVVRGDSAAYFCASSPLQGARTFGSGTRLTVV.

The chain recombines TRBV7-7 with TRBJ2-7, with 10 bases fitting TRBD2. CDR1 is SSHAT and CDR2 is FNYEAQ in the germline V gene (reference sequence). The CDR3 has 13 residues. Unmatched junction bases numbered 2, after V lost 3 bases and J lost 6 bases. The CDR3 loop is CASSFLAGVEQYF. The DNA of the CDR3 is TGTGCCAGCAGCTTTCTAGCGGGAGTCGAGCAGTACTTC.

This chain uses TRBV10-3 with TRBJ2-7; 8 bases match TRBD2. The CDR3 has 17 residues. The germline V gene encodes CDR1 ENHRY and CDR2 SYGVKD. Germline trimming cut 0 bases from V and 1 base from J; bases unmatched to any gene: 8. The CDR3 DNA is TGTGCCATCAGTGAGTCGATGGGTGCTAGCGGGTCCTACGAGCAGTACTTC. Encoded protein: CAISESMGASGSYEQYF.

The gene calls are TRBV2 and TRBJ1-1, with TRBD1 matching 7 bases. The junction had 5 bases not matched to a gene; V was cut back by 2 bases and J by 2 bases. The germline gives CDR1 SNHLY, CDR2 FYNNEI. The CDR3 totals 15 residues. CDR3 nucleotides: TGTGCCAGCAGTGAACAGGGACAGTTCAACACTGAAGCTTTCTTT. This codes for CASSEQGQFNTEAFF. Together with reference TRBV2 and TRBJ1-1, the CDR3 gives the full variable domain: EPEVTQTPSHQVTQMGQEVILRCVPISNHLYFYWYRQILGQKVEFLVSFYNNEISEKSEIFDDQFSVERPDGSNFTLKIRSTKLEDSAMYFCASSEQGQFNTEAFFGQGTRLTVV.

The rearrangement links TRBV7-6 to TRBJ1-1; D unclear. This CDR3 spans 12 amino acids. V lost 5 bases and J lost 0, with 4 bases in between. Germline V gives CDR1 SGHVS, CDR2 FNYEAQ. Here the CDR3 DNA reads TGTGCCAGCAGCACACTGAACACTGAAGCTTTCTTT. The encoded protein is CASSTLNTEAFF. The full variable domain, with the rest looked up from reference TRBV7-6 and TRBJ1-1, is GAGVSQSPRYKVTKRGQDVALRCDPISGHVSLYWYRQALGQGPEFLTYFNYEAQQDKSGLPNDRFSAERPEGSISTLTIQRTEQRDSAMYRCASSTLNTEAFFGQGTRLTVV.

The V call is TRBV5-1, the J call TRBJ2-5; D is unresolved. This CDR3 is built from 17 residues. Trimming pared 0 bases from V and 2 bases from J, leaving 17 bases between. Germline assignment: CDR1 SGHRS and CDR2 YFSETQ. The CDR3 loop reads CASSLGPSRSGQETQYF. Here the CDR3 DNA reads TGCGCCAGCAGCTTGGGGCCTTCGCGGTCGGGTCAAGAGACCCAGTACTTC.

The gene calls are TRBV6-5 and TRBJ2-7; D is undetermined. With 2 bases removed from V and 1 base from J, the gap between germline ends came to 9 bases. This CDR3 has 14 residues. CDR1 and CDR2 from the germline V gene are MNHEY and SVGAGI. Here the CDR3 reads CASSYRQASYEQYF. Here the CDR3 DNA reads TGTGCCAGCAGTTACCGGCAGGCATCCTACGAGCAGTACTTC.

A single count supports this clone. The chain recombines TRBV30 with TRBJ1-5; D might be TRBD1 (5 bases). Germline V lookup: CDR1 GTSNPN, CDR2 SVGIG (reference sequence). The CDR3 extends over 16 amino acids. V was trimmed by 1 base and J by 5 bases, leaving 18 bases between them. The CDR3 region has the DNA TGTGCCTGGAGTGCTAAGGGTCAGGGTATAGATCAGCCCCAGCATTTT. As protein: CAWSAKGQGIDQPQHF.

The chain couples TRBV6-6 to TRBJ2-3, with D unresolved. CDR1 is MNHNY and CDR2 is SVGAGI in the germline V gene (reference sequence). This CDR3 has 16 amino acids. V dropped 2 bases and J dropped 1 base, with 13 bases sitting between them. The CDR3 sequence: CASSYQPLGGTDTQYF. DNA for the CDR3: TGTGCCAGCAGTTACCAGCCTCTAGGCGGCACAGATACGCAGTATTTT.

V and J are TRBV5-4 and TRBJ2-2; TRBD2 agrees at 8 bases. CDR1 SGHNT and CDR2 YYREEE come from the germline V gene (reference sequence). Losses at the gene ends were 3 bases for V and 2 bases for J; bases not matched to a gene: 6. The CDR3 consists of 16 residues. In DNA form, the CDR3 reads TGTGCCAGCAGCTCGAGCGGGAGCGTCAACACCGGGGAGCTGTTTTTT. This translates into CASSSSGSVNTGELFF.

This sequence joins TRBV5-1 and TRBJ2-1; TRBD2 matches at 10 bases. This CDR3 has 14 amino acids. The V gene end was trimmed by 5 bases and the J gene end by 8 bases; junction bases not matched to a gene: 7. Germline V gives CDR1 SGHRS, CDR2 YFSETQ. CDR3 residues: CASSSSGSSYEQFF. As DNA, the CDR3 is TGCGCCAGCAGTTCTAGCGGGAGTTCTTATGAGCAGTTCTTC.

The DNA for the CDR3 is TGTGCCAGCAAGCGAAGGATAGCGGGAGAAAGCGAGCAGTACTTC. This sequence encodes CASKRRIAGESEQYF. J is TRBJ2-7 and V is TRBV6-6; 9 bases map to TRBD2. J was trimmed by 6 bases and V by 7 bases; bases with no gene match: 13. Germline V gene data show CDR1 as MNHNY and CDR2 as SVGAGI (reference sequence). The CDR3 consists of 15 residues.

This chain uses TRBV11-3 with TRBJ2-4, with TRBD1 matching 9 bases. The germline V gene encodes CDR1 SGHNT and CDR2 YENEEA. Trimming took 0 bases from V and 4 from J; bases not matched to a gene: 7. The CDR3 spans 17 residues. CDR3 sequence: CASSLEAIQGAKNIQYF. In nucleotides, the CDR3 is TGTGCCAGCAGCTTAGAAGCGATACAGGGGGCGAAAAACATTCAGTACTTC. The variable domain in full, with the rest retrieved from reference TRBV11-3 and TRBJ2-4, is EAGVVQSPRYKIIEKKQPVAFWCNPISGHNTLYWYLQNLGQGPELLIRYENEEAVDDSQLPKDRFSAERLKGVDSTLKIQPAELGDSAVYLCASSLEAIQGAKNIQYFGAGTRLSVL.